The rows below give T cell receptor beta chains drawn from one sample of a study of graft-versus-host responses after intestinal transplantation. Only in-frame clones appear in the TCRdb table, and some are missing; sequencing was by immunoSEQ multiplex PCR. The data show 60,000 to 70,000 clones, 89% seen once. Material: ileum tissue, obtained about 350 days after transplant. The origin of the receptors is a human patient who received an intestinal transplant, so some T cells may come from the graft donor. The CDR3 runs from the conserved cysteine through the conserved F or W. A D gene is named only where the DNA matches it firmly. The size entry is marked missing in some rows and otherwise reads once, few, many or a size class.

abundance,d_gene,v_gene,j_gene,CDR3nt,CDR3aa
.,.,TRBV4-1,TRBJ2-3,TGCGCCAGCAGCCAAGTTGGGTTTGACGCAGATACGCAGTATTTT,CASSQVGFDADTQYF
.,TRBD2,TRBV9,TRBJ2-3,TGTGCCAGCAGCGTAGAGGGACTAGCGGGGGTGTTTGTAGATACGCAGTATTTT,CASSVEGLAGVFVDTQYF
.,TRBD1,TRBV15,TRBJ1-2,TGTGCCACCAGCAGAGACAAGCAGGGGGCATGGAACTATGGCTACACCTTC,CATSRDKQGAWNYGYTF
.,TRBD2,TRBV4-1,TRBJ2-7,TGCGCCAGCAGCCCCGCCCCCGGGACTAGTGGGTCCGAGCAGTACTTC,CASSPAPGTSGSEQYF
.,.,TRBV11-2,TRBJ2-7,TGTGCCAGCAGCTTAGATGGCCGGGCCGCCTACGAGCAGTACTTC,CASSLDGRAAYEQYF
.,.,TRBV7-8,TRBJ2-2,TGTGCCAGCAGCTTGGCACCCGGCGTCGGGGAGCTGTTTTTT,CASSLAPGVGELFF
.,.,TRBV5-6,TRBJ2-1,TGTGCCAGCAGCTTGGGAGGGAACCCCTACAATGAGCAGTTCTTC,CASSLGGNPYNEQFF
.,TRBD1,TRBV6-6,TRBJ2-7,TGTGCCAGCAGCGGGGACAGCGTCAGCTCCTACGAGCAGTACTTC,CASSGDSVSSYEQYF
.,TRBD1,TRBV2,TRBJ1-1,TGTGCCAGCAGTGATGGGACAGGCGTCACTGAAGCTTTCTTT,CASSDGTGVTEAFF
.,.,TRBV6-7,TRBJ2-1,TGTGCCAGCAGTTACTCTTTATCTAATTGTGTCTTGCTCTTC,CASSYSLSNCVLLF
few,TRBD1,TRBV5-4,TRBJ1-2,TGTGCCAGCAGCCTGGACAGGGGGCTTTATGGCTACACCTTC,CASSLDRGLYGYTF
.,.,TRBV2,TRBJ2-1,TGTGCCAGCACCAGAAGAGGGACTGGCCGCTACAATGAGCAGTTCTTC,CASTRRGTGRYNEQFF
few,TRBD1,TRBV25-1,TRBJ1-2,TGTGCCAGCAGGGGCTTAGGATCCGGACAGGGGGCCCATGGCTACACCTTC,CASRGLGSGQGAHGYTF
.,TRBD2,TRBV28,TRBJ2-3,TGTGCCAGCAGTTTCCTCCAGGGAGGGTACACAGATACGCAGTATTTT,CASSFLQGGYTDTQYF
.,TRBD1,TRBV9,TRBJ1-6,TGTGCCAGCAGCTCTCCGGGACAGGGTTATGATTCACCCCTCCACTTT,CASSSPGQGYDSPLHF
.,.,TRBV4-2,TRBJ1-2,TGTGCCAGCAGCCAAGATTACCCACACACACAGGCGTTCTATGGCTACACCTTC,CASSQDYPHTQAFYGYTF
.,TRBD2,TRBV6-1,TRBJ2-3,TGTGCCAGCAGTGAATGGGGACTAGCGGGGGGGCCCTCCACAGATACGCAGTATTTT,CASSEWGLAGGPSTDTQYF
.,.,TRBV27,TRBJ2-5,TGTGCCAGTATGGGAACAGGTGTTCAAGAGACCCAGTACTTC,CASMGTGVQETQYF
.,TRBD2,TRBV7-6,TRBJ2-1,TGTGCCAGCAGCCACCGACTAGCGGGAGGCCCCCACAATGAGCAGTTCTTC,CASSHRLAGGPHNEQFF
.,TRBD2,TRBV29-1,TRBJ2-5,TGCAGCGTTGAGAGGACGGGGGGAGAGACCCAGTACTTC,CSVERTGGETQYF
.,.,TRBV28,TRBJ1-2,TGTGCCACGCGGAACTATGGCTACACCTTC,CATRNYGYTF
.,.,TRBV15,TRBJ2-7,TGTGCCACCAGCAGATCGGGACGGACCCTAAATGGGCAGTACTTC,CATSRSGRTLNGQYF
.,TRBD2,TRBV7-7,TRBJ2-3,TGTGCTAGCAGCTACCAAGCGGGAGGTCCCTCTAGCACAGATACGCAGTATTTT,CASSYQAGGPSSTDTQYF
.,.,TRBV10-2,TRBJ1-3,TGCGCCAGCAGTGCCGGGCCTGGAAACACCATATATTTT,CASSAGPGNTIYF
.,TRBD2,TRBV9,TRBJ2-5,TGTGCCAGCAGCGTAGAAAGCGGGGAAGAGACCCAGTACTTC,CASSVESGEETQYF
.,TRBD1,TRBV28,TRBJ1-1,TGTGCCAGCAGTTCCCCGGGACAGGGGGCAGGTGAAGCTTTCTTT,CASSSPGQGAGEAFF
.,.,TRBV4-1,TRBJ2-5,TGCGCCAGCAGCCCACTCCATTTATGGGAGGCCCAAGAGACCCAGTACTTC,CASSPLHLWEAQETQYF
.,.,TRBV6-5,TRBJ2-5,TGTGCCAGCAGTTATACAGGGAACATTGAGACCCAGTACTTC,CASSYTGNIETQYF
.,.,TRBV7-2,TRBJ1-1,TGTGCCAGCAGCCTTCGACCGACAGGCGGAGGGGCTGAAGCTTTCTTT,CASSLRPTGGGAEAFF
.,.,TRBV30,TRBJ1-1,TGTGCCTGGAGTCTAACTCTCGGAGACACTGAAGCTTTCTTT,CAWSLTLGDTEAFF
.,.,TRBV11-3,TRBJ2-1,TGTGCCAGCAGCTTAGCTAGGGAAGGAGGCCTAGACGATGAGCAGTTCTTC,CASSLAREGGLDDEQFF
.,TRBD2,TRBV28,TRBJ2-7,TGTGCCAGCAGCCCTAGCGGGAGGGAGATCGAGCAGTACTTC,CASSPSGREIEQYF
.,.,TRBV7-9,TRBJ2-2,TGTGCCAGCAGCTTAGATCCTGGCCAGGGGTCGAACACCGGGGAGCTGTTTTTT,CASSLDPGQGSNTGELFF
.,.,TRBV14,TRBJ2-3,TGTGCCAGCAGCCCTCCTAGCCCCGATACGCAGTATTTT,CASSPPSPDTQYF
.,.,TRBV2,TRBJ1-5,TGTGCCAGCAGTGAAATCGGGGCGGAACAGCCCCAGCATTTT,CASSEIGAEQPQHF
.,TRBD2,TRBV5-5,TRBJ2-1,TGTGCCAGCAGCTCTCGACTAGCGGGGGGCCACAATGAGCAGTTCTTC,CASSSRLAGGHNEQFF
few,.,TRBV9,TRBJ1-1,TGTGCCAGCAGCGAAGGGACGTCTCGTGCAGCTTTCTTT,CASSEGTSRAAFF
.,.,TRBV6-5,TRBJ1-5,TGTGCCAGCAGACCACAGGGTTTTAGCAATCAGCCCCAGCATTTT,CASRPQGFSNQPQHF
.,TRBD2,TRBV19,TRBJ2-1,TGTGCCAGTAGTACGGGACTACCCAATGAGCAGTTCTTC,CASSTGLPNEQFF
.,.,TRBV5-1,TRBJ2-3,TGCGCCAGCAGCAAGGGGGATCCGGATACGCAGTATTTT,CASSKGDPDTQYF
.,TRBD2,TRBV6-6,TRBJ2-5,TGTGCCAGCAATCGGGAGGCCGCGGGGACCCAGTACTTC,CASNREAAGTQYF
.,TRBD2,TRBV6-1,TRBJ2-1,TGTGCCAGCAGTGATATTTTAGCGGGTTCCTACAATGAGCAGTTCTTC,CASSDILAGSYNEQFF